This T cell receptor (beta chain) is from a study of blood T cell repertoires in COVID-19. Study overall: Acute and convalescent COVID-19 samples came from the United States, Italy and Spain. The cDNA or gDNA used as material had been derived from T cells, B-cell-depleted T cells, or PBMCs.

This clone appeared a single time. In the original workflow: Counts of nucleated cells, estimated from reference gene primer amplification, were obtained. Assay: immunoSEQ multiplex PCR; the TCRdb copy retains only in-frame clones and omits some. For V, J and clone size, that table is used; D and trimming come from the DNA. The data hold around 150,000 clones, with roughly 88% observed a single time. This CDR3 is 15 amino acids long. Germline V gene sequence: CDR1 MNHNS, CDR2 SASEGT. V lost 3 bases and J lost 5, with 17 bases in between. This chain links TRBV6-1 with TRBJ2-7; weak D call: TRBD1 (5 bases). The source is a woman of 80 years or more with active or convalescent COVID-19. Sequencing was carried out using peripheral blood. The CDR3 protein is CASSDWAGSKNEQYF. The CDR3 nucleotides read TGTGCCAGCAGTGATTGGGCAGGGTCGAAGAACGAGCAGTACTTC.